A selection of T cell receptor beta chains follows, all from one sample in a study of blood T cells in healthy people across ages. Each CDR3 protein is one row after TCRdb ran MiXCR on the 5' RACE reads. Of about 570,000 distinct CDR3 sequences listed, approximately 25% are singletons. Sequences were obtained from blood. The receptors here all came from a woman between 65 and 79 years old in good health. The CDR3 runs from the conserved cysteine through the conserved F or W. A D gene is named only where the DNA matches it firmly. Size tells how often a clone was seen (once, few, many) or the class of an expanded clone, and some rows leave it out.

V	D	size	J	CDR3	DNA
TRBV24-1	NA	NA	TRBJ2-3	CATAPRGTDTQYF	TGTGCCACCGCTCCTCGGGGCACAGATACGCAGTATTTT
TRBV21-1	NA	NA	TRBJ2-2	CASSAPHSRASDTGELFF	TGTGCCAGCAGCGCCCCCCACAGCAGGGCAAGTGACACCGGGGAGCTGTTTTTT
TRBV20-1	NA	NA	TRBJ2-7	CSASRPPGSYEQYF	TGCAGTGCTAGCCGCCCTCCGGGTTCCTACGAGCAGTACTTC
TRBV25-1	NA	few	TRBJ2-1	CASSPTTSSYNEQFF	TGTGCCAGCAGTCCAACTACGAGCTCCTACAATGAGCAGTTCTTC
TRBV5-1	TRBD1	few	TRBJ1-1	CASSWGQGSTEAFF	TGCGCCAGCAGCTGGGGACAGGGGAGCACTGAAGCTTTCTTT
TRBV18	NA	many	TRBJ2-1	CASSLREFSEQFF	TGTGCCAGCTCCCTCCGAGAATTTAGTGAGCAGTTCTTC
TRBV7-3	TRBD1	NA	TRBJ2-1	CASSLTGGGQFF	TGTGCCAGCAGCTTAACAGGGGGCGGGCAGTTCTTC
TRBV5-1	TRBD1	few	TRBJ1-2	CASTRDREVGYTF	TGCGCCAGCACCCGGGACAGGGAGGTTGGCTACACCTTC
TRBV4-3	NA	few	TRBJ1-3	CASSQFNTRAPGNTIYF	TGCGCCAGCAGCCAATTTAACACGCGGGCCCCTGGAAACACCATATATTTT
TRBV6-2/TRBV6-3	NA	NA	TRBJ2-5	CASSSTSGASSSQETQYF	TGTGCCAGCAGTTCCACCTCTGGTGCTAGCTCGAGCCAAGAGACCCAGTACTTC
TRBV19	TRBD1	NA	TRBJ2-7	CASSIDRGDRGSYEQYF	TGTGCCAGTAGTATAGATAGAGGGGACAGGGGATCCTACGAGCAGTACTTC
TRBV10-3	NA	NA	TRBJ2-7	CAISANEGGREQYF	TGTGCCATCAGTGCCAACGAAGGGGGGCGCGAGCAGTACTTC
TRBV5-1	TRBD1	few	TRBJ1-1	CASSLQGSEAFF	TGCGCCAGCAGCTTACAGGGGTCTGAAGCTTTCTTT
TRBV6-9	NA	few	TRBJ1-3	CASSYYPTASGNTIYF	TGTGCCAGCAGTTATTACCCGACAGCCTCTGGAAACACCATATATTTT
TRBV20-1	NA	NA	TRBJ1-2	CSAKSRVLSPGYTF	TGCAGTGCTAAAAGTAGGGTCCTTTCCCCTGGCTACACCTTC
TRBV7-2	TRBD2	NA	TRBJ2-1	CASGGWTAGGPEQFF	TGTGCCAGCGGGGGGTGGACAGCGGGGGGACCTGAGCAGTTCTTC
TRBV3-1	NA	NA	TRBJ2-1	CASSRGHPDNNEQLF	TGTGCCAGCAGCCGGGGACATCCGGACAACAATGAGCAGCTCTTC
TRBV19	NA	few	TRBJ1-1	CASRDRNTEAFF	TGTGCCAGTAGAGACAGGAACACTGAAGCTTTCTTT
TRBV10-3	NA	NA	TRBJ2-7	CAISAQEGEQYF	TGTGCCATCAGTGCCCAGGAAGGGGAGCAGTACTTC
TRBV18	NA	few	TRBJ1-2	CASSPDGFAYTF	TGTGCCAGCTCACCAGATGGTTTTGCCTACACCTTC
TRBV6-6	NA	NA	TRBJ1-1	CAIHWGVTEAFF	TGTGCCATCCATTGGGGGGTCACTGAAGCTTTCTTT
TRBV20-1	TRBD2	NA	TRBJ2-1	CSALTLSGGVNNEQFF	TGCAGTGCTCTAACCTTAAGCGGGGGGGTTAACAATGAGCAGTTCTTC
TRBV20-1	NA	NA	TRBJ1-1	CSAKQGPKTEAFF	TGCAGTGCGAAGCAGGGGCCAAAAACTGAAGCTTTCTTT
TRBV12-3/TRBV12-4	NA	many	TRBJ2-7	CASRSSGRTVEQYF	TGTGCCAGCAGATCATCGGGAAGGACCGTCGAGCAGTACTTC
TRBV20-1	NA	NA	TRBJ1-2	CSAHLQAFRGYTF	TGCAGTGCCCATCTCCAGGCCTTTAGGGGCTACACCTTC